This entry concerns a single TCR beta chain. Its antigen remains unidentified. Data came from immunoSEQ multiplex PCR; TCRdb stores just in-frame clones and leaves some out. This repertoire shows 25,000 to 40,000 clones, about four fifths found once; its top ten account for roughly a sixth. The CDR3 spans 14 residues. CDR1 is LNHDA, CDR2 SQIVND, per germline (reference sequence). Trimming removed 1 base from V and 0 bases from J, with 6 bases in between. The entry originates in a study of PD-1 blockade in classical Hodgkin lymphoma. Study-level results: Only CD4+ TCR diversity, not CD8+, had risen significantly by C4D1. Newly diagnosed patients and complete responders had comparable diversity at baseline. Patients excluded were those beginning nivolumab under 1 year after ASCT.

As to time point: cycle 4 day 1 (C4D1), after about 6 weeks of nivolumab. Every patient experienced relapse after autologous stem cell transplantation, and brentuximab vedotin exposure varied. The patients, who had relapsed/refractory classical Hodgkin lymphoma, achieved best responses of complete response, partial response or progressive disease. The TCR was taken from a human donor with classical Hodgkin lymphoma. This chain connects TRBV19 to TRBJ1-1, with D uncertain. The input for sequencing was peripheral blood mononuclear cells (PBMCs), taken before the fourth cycle of nivolumab. CDR3 in DNA: TGTGCCAGTAGTATAGCCCGCATGAACACTGAAGCTTTCTTT. It encodes CASSIARMNTEAFF.